Listed below are T cell receptor beta chains from one sample, sequenced in a study of CD8+CD57+ T cells in acquired aplastic anemia. TCRdb independently ran MiXCR on the reads; one entry per CDR3 protein. The sample has a few hundred thousand distinct CDR3 sequences; roughly 50% are singletons. The sample was sorted CD4+, CD8+, or CD8+CD57+ T cells (not recorded which) from PBMCs. The receptors were sampled from a human donor with aplastic anemia. Both conserved end residues are part of each CDR3. The D gene is left open where the match is weak. Rows give clone size only sometimes, using once, few, many, or a class for an expanded clone.

CDR3aa: CASSRDFSGSLNNEQFF; CDR3nt: TGTGCCAGCAGCCGGGACTTTAGCGGGTCCTTAAACAATGAGCAGTTCTTC; j_gene: TRBJ2-1; d_gene: TRBD2; abundance: NA; v_gene: TRBV14
CDR3aa: CASSSREPPTDTQYF; CDR3nt: TGTGCCAGCAGCTCCCGGGAGCCCCCCACAGATACGCAGTATTTT; j_gene: TRBJ2-3; d_gene: NA; abundance: NA; v_gene: TRBV7-9
CDR3aa: CASSLYGTAKSGYTF; CDR3nt: TGTGCCAGCAGCCTTTACGGGACAGCAAAGAGTGGCTACACCTTC; j_gene: TRBJ1-2; d_gene: TRBD1; abundance: NA; v_gene: TRBV2
CDR3aa: CASREAGTLDEQYF; CDR3nt: TGTGCCAGCAGAGAAGCCGGGACTCTGGACGAGCAGTACTTC; j_gene: TRBJ2-7; d_gene: NA; abundance: many; v_gene: TRBV6-6
CDR3aa: CASSTTGTGVNNEQFF; CDR3nt: TGTGCCAGCAGCACCACCGGGACAGGGGTTAACAATGAGCAGTTCTTC; j_gene: TRBJ2-1; d_gene: TRBD1; abundance: NA; v_gene: TRBV7-9
CDR3aa: CASSFGTSGTQYF; CDR3nt: TGTGCCAGCAGCTTCGGGACTAGCGGGACCCAGTACTTC; j_gene: TRBJ2-5; d_gene: TRBD2; abundance: NA; v_gene: TRBV7-2
CDR3aa: CVSSRASGGLNNEQFF; CDR3nt: TGTGTCAGCAGTAGGGCTAGCGGGGGGCTAAACAATGAGCAGTTCTTC; j_gene: TRBJ2-1; d_gene: TRBD2; abundance: NA; v_gene: TRBV7-8
CDR3aa: CASSSRGGGPPAF; CDR3nt: TGTGCCAGCAGCTCTAGAGGGGGAGGCCCCCCGGCCTTC; j_gene: TRBJ1-2; d_gene: NA; abundance: few; v_gene: TRBV7-9
CDR3aa: CARSYSPGRDEQYF; CDR3nt: TGTGCCCGCAGTTACTCTCCAGGGAGGGACGAGCAGTATTTT; j_gene: TRBJ2-3; d_gene: TRBD2; abundance: NA; v_gene: TRBV2
CDR3aa: CASRETSGAGTDDSPLHF; CDR3nt: TGCGCCAGCAGGGAGACTAGTGGAGCCGGGACAGACGATTCACCCCTCCACTTT; j_gene: TRBJ1-6; d_gene: TRBD1; abundance: once; v_gene: TRBV10-1
CDR3aa: CASSRSSSGGAGETQYF; CDR3nt: TGCGCCAGCAGCCGATCCTCTAGCGGGGGGGCCGGAGAGACCCAGTACTTC; j_gene: TRBJ2-5; d_gene: TRBD2; abundance: many; v_gene: TRBV4-1
CDR3aa: CSAVANEGYTF; CDR3nt: TGCAGTGCTGTGGCAAATGAGGGCTACACCTTC; j_gene: TRBJ1-2; d_gene: NA; abundance: few; v_gene: TRBV20-1
CDR3aa: CASSPTGAAFF; CDR3nt: TGTGCCAGCAGTCCTACAGGGGCGGCTTTCTTT; j_gene: TRBJ1-1; d_gene: TRBD1; abundance: many; v_gene: TRBV2
CDR3aa: CSVEFETQYFCASLNWGSPLHF; CDR3nt: NA; j_gene: TRBJ1-6; d_gene: NA; abundance: NA; v_gene: TRBV29-1
CDR3aa: CASSFGGGGGGGGGGGRTDTQYF; CDR3nt: TGTGCCAGCAGCTTTGGGGGGGGGGGGGGGGGGGGGGGGGGGGGGGGGCGCACAGATACGCAGTATTTT; j_gene: TRBJ2-3; d_gene: NA; abundance: NA; v_gene: TRBV11-2
CDR3aa: CASNKAGQPYYEQYF; CDR3nt: TGTGCCAGTAACAAAGCGGGACAGCCTTATTACGAGCAGTACTTC; j_gene: TRBJ2-7; d_gene: NA; abundance: NA; v_gene: TRBV19
CDR3aa: CASSIERSNQPQHF; CDR3nt: TGTGCCAGTAGTATAGAGAGGTCCAATCAGCCCCAGCATTTT; j_gene: TRBJ1-5; d_gene: NA; abundance: NA; v_gene: TRBV19
CDR3aa: CATSRAAGLGYEQYF; CDR3nt: TGTGCCACCAGCAGAGCTGCCGGCCTCGGGTACGAGCAGTACTTC; j_gene: TRBJ2-7; d_gene: NA; abundance: NA; v_gene: TRBV15
CDR3aa: CASSGPDTQYF; CDR3nt: TGTGCCAGCAGCGGTCCAGATACGCAGTATTTT; j_gene: TRBJ2-3; d_gene: NA; abundance: NA; v_gene: TRBV9
CDR3aa: CSVGGLAGGSDTQYF; CDR3nt: TGCAGCGTTGGCGGTTTAGCGGGAGGTTCAGATACGCAGTATTTT; j_gene: TRBJ2-3; d_gene: TRBD2; abundance: NA; v_gene: TRBV29-1
CDR3aa: CASSQGRPGVYGYTF; CDR3nt: TGTGCCAGCAGCCAAGGGAGACCGGGAGTCTATGGCTACACCTTC; j_gene: TRBJ1-2; d_gene: NA; abundance: NA; v_gene: TRBV7-9
CDR3aa: CASSQGPGTGVVPPTDTQYF; CDR3nt: TGCGCCAGCAGCCAAGGACCCGGGACAGGGGTAGTTCCCCCCACAGATACGCAGTATTTT; j_gene: TRBJ2-3; d_gene: TRBD1; abundance: few; v_gene: TRBV4-1
CDR3aa: CASSDRAGASYEQYF; CDR3nt: TGTGCCAGCAGTGACCGGGCTGGAGCATCCTACGAGCAGTACTTC; j_gene: TRBJ2-7; d_gene: NA; abundance: once; v_gene: TRBV2
CDR3aa: CATSAQTRKLFF; CDR3nt: TGTGCCACCAGTGCCCAGACCCGAAAACTGTTTTTT; j_gene: TRBJ1-4; d_gene: NA; abundance: NA; v_gene: TRBV24-1
CDR3aa: CASRGYFDTEAFF; CDR3nt: TGTGCCAGCAGGGGGTATTTCGACACTGAAGCTTTCTTT; j_gene: TRBJ1-1; d_gene: NA; abundance: many; v_gene: TRBV6-5